This record covers a single T cell receptor beta chain. Its target antigen remains unknown. Base qualities are missing; no much larger clone stands one base away. This sample was sequenced with an Illumina NovaSeq 6000. TCRalpha and TCRbeta cDNA libraries were built by 5'RACE with constant-segment primers, adding sample barcodes and unique molecular identifiers. Trizol reagent was used to extract RNA from every sample. Amplification of the libraries took two PCR steps, and the second step added a second sample barcode plus Illumina TruSeq adapters. The libraries were sequenced on an Illumina NovaSeq using 2 x 150 bp paired-end reads. As for the authors' bioinformatics: The reads were demultiplexed and collapsed into UMI-guided consensus sequences using migec v1.2.7. Using mixcr v2.1.11, UMI consensuses were aligned to TRA and TRB V and J templates and then assembled into clonotypes. A clonotype was counted as expanded or contracted only when both edgeR and NoisET called the clonotype significant, with the noise models trained on biological replicates. For edgeR calls, a false discovery rate-adjusted p below 0.01 and a log2 fold-change threshold of 1 were applied. PCA with hierarchical clustering of max-normalized trajectories of the 1000 most abundant clonotypes was used as exploratory dynamics analysis. Each responding clone was given a CD4 or CD8 phenotype based on the CD4+ and CD8+ repertoires, which had been sequenced separately. The public reads were quality trimmed at Q25 with fastp and then assembled into clones with MiXCR by TCRdb, keeping productive beta chains. CDR3 protein sequences are deduplicated, and each keeps its most common genes and DNA. The V and J calls were not made by the authors but by TCRdb's processing. This sample has over 350,000 distinct CDR3 sequences in its table, and 20% to 30% of those were observed once. The top ten clones comprise 8.8% of the sample.

This sample is part of a study of T-cell memory formation after mild COVID-19 (dated by TCRdb to about 2021). Describing the broader study: TCR sequence clusters from the two donors were found to be largely donor specific. In a couple of donors, T-cell clones that expanded and contracted after mild COVID-19 were followed by sequencing TCRalpha and TCRbeta repertoires longitudinally. The cohort was made up of two young adult volunteers, one female and one male, who were previously healthy. The paper's findings and limits, for the study overall: Balanced CD4/CD8 phenotypes were observed for clones contracting from day 15 to 85, whereas a bias towards CD4+ was observed for a second wave of clones expanding from day 15 to 37. SARS-CoV-2 specificity of the second-wave clones peaking on day 37 was not confirmed. The detection of some responding clones in pre-infection memory suggests that pre-existing cross-reactive memory T cells joined the SARS-CoV-2 response. The study included only a couple of mild cases, and larger cohorts that include severe cases with pre-infection samples were judged to be necessary. Contracting CD4+ clones turned up mainly in the CM and EM memory subsets, whereas EMRA was where CD8+ clones were enriched.

Ficoll-Paque density gradient centrifugation was the method used to isolate PBMCs. CDR1 LGHDT and CDR2 YNNKEL were looked up in the germline V gene (reference sequence). V lost 6 bases and J lost 7 bases; the stretch between them is 12 bases long. The CDR3 runs 13 amino acids, cysteine and phenylalanine included. This entry keeps only the CDR3 DNA: 39 bases, framed from base 1. The sequence joins TRBV3-1 to TRBJ2-2; the D region possibly corresponds to TRBD1 (5 bases align). The receptor's source is an adult woman who had mild COVID-19 (a few samples of this study predate the infection). The sample titles of this study are shuffled in the database, so cell type and time point are left out; the donor was told from shared clones. The source material was PBMCs or a T cell subset sorted from them (not recorded which). The encoded CDR3 is CASRIKGDGELFF. The sequenced DNA is TGTGCCAGCAGAATTAAAGGGGACGGGGAGCTGTTTTTT.